The source of this TCR beta chain is a study of blood T cell repertoires in COVID-19. The germline V and J ends were trimmed by 2 bases and 10 bases, with 6 bases remaining between them. The CDR3 spans 12 residues. CDR1 MNHNS and CDR2 SASEGT come from the germline V gene. Assay: immunoSEQ multiplex PCR; the TCRdb copy retains only in-frame clones and omits some. The sample includes 120,000 or so clones, 65% to 90% of them seen just once. The TCR sequence derives from an elderly woman with acute or convalescent COVID-19. This chain uses TRBV6-1 with TRBJ1-6; D remains ambiguous. Material for sequencing was peripheral blood. As DNA, the CDR3 is TGTGCCAGCAGTGAAATCGTGTCACCCCTCCACTTT. It codes for CASSEIVSPLHF.